These 27 T cell receptor beta chains share one sample of origin, sequenced in a study of blood T cell repertoires in COVID-19. Assay used: immunoSEQ multiplex PCR; TCRdb lists only in-frame clones, some missing. The table shows fewer than 300,000 clones, with 70% to 90% occurring only once. Input material: peripheral blood. The receptors originated from a woman in her twenties or thirties with acute or convalescent COVID-19.

The J gene is TRBJ2-3, the V gene TRBV6-2 or TRBV6-3; TRBD2 matches at 11 bases. There are 17 residues in the CDR3. V dropped 6 bases and J dropped 2; count of bases not matched to a gene: 10. CDR1 and CDR2 from the germline V gene are MNHEY and SVGEGT. The CDR3 loop is CASSQFGTSGLTDTQYF. The CDR3 DNA sequence: TGTGCCAGCAGCCAATTCGGGACTAGCGGCCTCACAGATACGCAGTATTTT.

The chain recombines TRBV6-6 with TRBJ2-1; 8 bases align to TRBD2. Germline values: CDR1 MNHNY, CDR2 SVGAGI (reference sequence). This CDR3 spans 16 amino acids. With 5 bases clipped from V and 6 bases from J, the junction kept 12 bases outside the gene matches. CDR3 nucleotides: TGTGCCAGCAGTCCCCAAGCGGGAGTACGGTTCAATGAGCAGTTCTTC. It specifies CASSPQAGVRFNEQFF.

The chain is built from TRBV5-1 and TRBJ2-1; TRBD2 agrees at 8 bases. Trimming took 0 bases from V and 6 from J; bases not matched to a gene: 8. There are 16 residues in the CDR3. CDR1 and CDR2 from the germline V gene are SGHRS and YFSETQ. The CDR3 DNA reads TGCGCCAGCAGCTTGGATGGACTAGCTATATTCAATGAGCAGTTCTTC. The encoded protein is CASSLDGLAIFNEQFF. The complete variable domain, with remaining parts taken from reference TRBV5-1 and TRBJ2-1, reads KAGVTQTPRYLIKTRGQQVTLSCSPISGHRSVSWYQQTPGQGLQFLFEYFSETQRNKGNFPGRFSGRQFSNSRSEMNVSTLELGDSALYLCASSLDGLAIFNEQFFGPGTRLTVL.

V and J are TRBV10-3 and TRBJ2-1; TRBD2 matches at 13 bases. This CDR3 has 15 residues. Germline-derived CDR1 and CDR2 are ENHRY and SYGVKD. Trimming took 7 bases from V and 6 from J; bases not matched to a gene: 6. The CDR3 spells CAITRTSGRGNEQFF. The CDR3 DNA follows: TGTGCCATCACCAGAACTAGCGGGAGGGGCAATGAGCAGTTCTTC.

This clone occurred once. The chain is built from TRBV29-1 and TRBJ1-4; perhaps TRBD1 as D (5 bases). The germline CDR1 and CDR2 sequences are SQVTM and ANQGSEA. Trimming took off 6 bases at V and 2 bases at J, with 13 bases between the two ends. This CDR3 contains 14 residues. The CDR3 sequence is CSVAQAATNEKLFF. The CDR3 DNA sequence: TGCAGCGTCGCACAGGCGGCCACTAATGAAAAACTGTTTTTT.

The gene calls are TRBV6-2 or TRBV6-3 and TRBJ2-2; D remains unclear. Germline assignment: CDR1 MNHEY and CDR2 SVGEGT. The CDR3 covers 16 residues. V lost 0 bases, J lost 3 bases, and 11 bases lay in between. CDR3 region: CASSYSLGLDTGELFF. The CDR3 nucleotides read TGTGCCAGCAGTTACTCGCTAGGCTTAGACACCGGGGAGCTGTTTTTT.

The CDR3 coding sequence is TGCGCCAGCAGCTCCGGACAGGGCTCCCAAGAGACCCAGTACTTC. This sequence encodes CASSSGQGSQETQYF. V and J are TRBV4-1 and TRBJ2-5; 8 bases are shared with TRBD1. The CDR3 covers 15 residues. Germline V gene data show CDR1 as MGHRA and CDR2 as YSYEKL. Trimming at V came to 5 bases and at J to 1 base, leaving 6 bases not matched to a gene.

The chain is built from TRBV9 and TRBJ1-5; D perhaps matches TRBD1 (6 bases). The germline V gene has CDR1 SGDLS and CDR2 YYNGEE. V dropped 4 bases and J dropped 0 bases, with 11 bases sitting between them. The CDR3 has 15 residues. For the CDR3, the DNA is TGTGCCAGCAGCTCCGGGACACTTAGCAATCAGCCCCAGCATTTT. Its translation is CASSSGTLSNQPQHF. Variable domain in full (rest from reference TRBV9 and TRBJ1-5): DSGVTQTPKHLITATGQRVTLRCSPRSGDLSVYWYQQSLDQGLQFLIQYYNGEERAKGNILERFSAQQFPDLHSELNLSSLELGDSALYFCASSSGTLSNQPQHFGDGTRLSIL.

This clone appeared once. Other nucleotide sequences from this sample produce the same CDR3. The rearrangement joins TRBV4-3 to TRBJ1-4; weak D call: TRBD1 (6 bases). Trimming stripped 0 bases from V and 5 bases from J, with 13 bases between. This CDR3 is built from 16 residues. The germline V gene has CDR1 LGHNA and CDR2 YSLEER. The CDR3 region has the DNA TGCGCCAGCAGCCAAGACGGTAGGGGGGGGAATGAAAAACTGTTTTTT. Its protein product is CASSQDGRGGNEKLFF.

This sequence joins TRBV9 and TRBJ2-1; TRBD2 aligns across 8 bases. Trimming took 3 bases from V and 10 from J; bases not matched to a gene: 9. The germline V gene encodes CDR1 SGDLS and CDR2 YYNGEE. The CDR3 covers 14 residues. The chain's CDR3 is CASSAGTRSVEQFF. The DNA of the CDR3 is TGTGCCAGCAGCGCCGGGACTAGGAGCGTGGAGCAGTTCTTC. The variable domain in full, with the rest retrieved from reference TRBV9 and TRBJ2-1, is DSGVTQTPKHLITATGQRVTLRCSPRSGDLSVYWYQQSLDQGLQFLIQYYNGEERAKGNILERFSAQQFPDLHSELNLSSLELGDSALYFCASSAGTRSVEQFFGPGTRLTVL.

The genes are TRBV11-3 and TRBJ2-5; 8 bases match TRBD2. V shed 5 bases and J 2 bases; nucleotides not matched to a gene: 13. Germline CDR1 is SGHNT and CDR2 is YENEEA. The CDR3 has 17 residues. CDR3 sequence (DNA): TGTGCCAGCAGCCCGCGGGGAGTAGCGGGACGGCAAGAGACCCAGTACTTC. Its translation is CASSPRGVAGRQETQYF.

This clone was seen just once. The V and J genes are TRBV19 and TRBJ1-5; 8 nucleotides align to TRBD1. Germline V CDR1 and CDR2: LNHDA, SQIVND (reference sequence). Unmatched junction bases numbered 13, after V lost 9 bases and J lost 6 bases. CDR3 size: 15 residues. CDR3 protein: CASRYRGAQGQPQHF. The CDR3, as DNA: TGTGCCAGCCGTTACAGGGGGGCGCAGGGTCAGCCCCAGCATTTT.

The J gene is TRBJ2-5, the V gene TRBV6-2 or TRBV6-3; 10 bases map to TRBD2. The CDR3 covers 16 residues. J was trimmed by 1 base and V by 2 bases; bases with no gene match: 4. Germline CDR1 is MNHEY and CDR2 is SVGEGT. The CDR3 coding sequence is TGTGCCAGCAGTTACCAGCGGGGGGGGGTCCAAGAGACCCAGTACTTC. Translated, it gives CASSYQRGGVQETQYF.

This clone appeared a single time. The CDR3 reads CASRPTGGQETQYF. The CDR3 bases are TGTGCCAGCCGTCCGACAGGGGGCCAAGAGACCCAGTACTTC. This chain links TRBV6-5 with TRBJ2-5; 9 bases line up with TRBD1. Trimming removed 8 bases from V and 1 base from J; junction bases left unmatched: 5. The CDR3 contains 14 residues. CDR1 and CDR2 from the germline V gene are MNHEY and SVGAGI.

The chain has TRBV30 and TRBJ1-6; D is undetermined. This CDR3 is 13 amino acids long. Trimming removed 4 bases at V and 5 bases at J, with 9 bases between. Germline V CDR1 and CDR2: GTSNPN, SVGIG (reference sequence). CDR3 loop: CAWMRVDNSPLHF. CDR3 nucleotide sequence: TGTGCCTGGATGAGGGTCGATAATTCACCCCTCCACTTT.

This chain links TRBV7-2 with TRBJ2-3; D is uncertain. CDR3 length equals 13 residues. V lost 2 bases, J lost 1 base, and 4 bases lay in between. Germline V gives CDR1 SGHTA, CDR2 FQGNSA. CDR3: CASSLYGTDTQYF. The CDR3 region has the DNA TGTGCCAGCAGCTTATATGGCACAGATACGCAGTATTTT.

This clone was counted once. The rearrangement uses TRBV30 and TRBJ1-2; no clear D. Trimming took off 5 bases at V and 1 base at J, with 11 bases between the two ends. Germline V gives CDR1 GTSNPN, CDR2 SVGIG (reference sequence). The CDR3 loop spans 13 amino acids. This CDR3 is CAWVLGNNYGYTF. CDR3 coding DNA: TGTGCCTGGGTCCTCGGGAATAACTATGGCTACACCTTC.

In its sample, this clone was seen a few times. The V gene is TRBV27, the J gene TRBJ1-5; no firm D call. Trimming took 1 base from V and 5 from J, leaving 6 bases between them. This CDR3 is built from 13 residues. Germline V CDR1 and CDR2: MNHEY, SMNVEV (reference sequence). CDR3 residues: CASSLWGDQPQHF. The CDR3 DNA reads TGTGCCAGCAGTTTATGGGGAGATCAGCCCCAGCATTTT.

The V gene is TRBV19, the J gene TRBJ1-5; TRBD1 might be the D (5 bases). From germline, CDR1 is LNHDA and CDR2 SQIVND (reference sequence). The CDR3 runs 12 residues. V lost 5 bases and J 5 bases, leaving 7 bases between the germline ends. The CDR3 region is CASSPGYQPQHF. CDR3 nucleotides: TGTGCCAGTAGTCCAGGGTATCAGCCCCAGCATTTT.

The V gene is TRBV29-1, the J gene TRBJ2-5; TRBD1 matches at 10 bases. V shed 8 bases and J 6 bases; nucleotides not matched to a gene: 6. The CDR3 spans 12 residues. Per the germline V gene, CDR1 is SQVTM and CDR2 is ANQGSEA. This chain's CDR3 is CSWGQGFQTQYF. CDR3 sequence (DNA): TGCAGCTGGGGACAGGGGTTTCAGACCCAGTACTTC.

The chain links TRBV29-1 to TRBJ1-2; a possible D gene is TRBD1 (5 bases). The CDR3 sequence is 12 residues long. Germline lookup yields CDR1 SQVTM and CDR2 ANQGSEA. The V gene lost 7 bases and the J gene lost 8 bases, with 17 bases spanning the gap. This chain's CDR3 is CSAAFQGGGYTF. In DNA form, the CDR3 reads TGCAGCGCCGCGTTTCAGGGTGGAGGCTACACCTTC.

The chain employs TRBV12-5 and TRBJ2-1; D uncertain. CDR1 and CDR2 from the germline V gene are LGHNT and FRNRAP. CDR3 length: 11 amino acids. The V end lost 6 bases, the J end lost 3 bases, and 3 bases lay between the germline ends. The CDR3 loop reads CASGFYNEQFF. DNA for the CDR3: TGTGCTAGTGGCTTCTACAATGAGCAGTTCTTC.

The CDR3 nucleotides are TGTGCCAGCAGCTTACAGGGGCAAGGGGGCAATGAGCAGTTCTTC. Its protein product is CASSLQGQGGNEQFF. The chain joins TRBV7-3 to TRBJ2-1, with D possibly matching TRBD1 (6 bases). Germline V gives CDR1 SGHTA, CDR2 FQGTGA. V dropped 2 bases and J dropped 6 bases, with 14 bases sitting between them. This CDR3 has 15 residues.

CDR3 region: CASSPGQGLNEKLFF. The DNA for the CDR3 is TGTGCCAGCAGCCCTGGACAGGGTTTGAATGAAAAACTGTTTTTT. The V and J genes are TRBV11-2 and TRBJ1-4; 8 nucleotides agree with TRBD1. V was pared by 5 bases and J by 5 bases, with 7 bases of the junction left unmatched. CDR3 length: 15 residues. Germline values: CDR1 SGHAT, CDR2 FQNNGV.

This chain links TRBV5-4 with TRBJ2-7; D unclear. The CDR3 runs to 15 residues. The germline V and J ends were trimmed by 0 bases and 2 bases, with 12 bases remaining between them. The germline CDR1 and CDR2 sequences are SGHNT and YYREEE (reference sequence). The DNA for the CDR3 is TGTGCCAGCAGCTTGGATTCCTACCCGGCCTACGAGCAGTACTTC. Amino acids: CASSLDSYPAYEQYF.

The chain employs TRBV6-6 and TRBJ1-6; D may be TRBD1 (6 bases). CDR3 length: 19 residues. The germline V gene has CDR1 MNHNY and CDR2 SVGAGI (reference sequence). V gave up 5 bases and J gave up 0 bases, with 20 bases separating them. The CDR3 reads CASSQQGPTTSSYNSPLHF. The CDR3 bases are TGTGCCAGCAGTCAACAGGGTCCTACAACCAGCTCCTATAATTCACCCCTCCACTTT.

The J gene is TRBJ2-7, the V gene TRBV13; 9 positions agree with TRBD1. V dropped 2 bases and J dropped 3; count of bases not matched to a gene: 5. The CDR3 loop spans 15 amino acids. Germline V gives CDR1 PRHDT, CDR2 FYEKMQ (reference sequence). CDR3 in DNA: TGTGCCAGCAGCTTACTTGGGACAGGGTTCTACGAGCAGTACTTC. The encoded protein is CASSLLGTGFYEQYF.